These 28 T cell receptor beta chains were all obtained from the same sample, sequenced in a study of shared clonotypes between healthy human individuals. Naive CD8 cells, CD45RO-negative and positively selected for CCR7, excluded terminally differentiated effector memory CD45RA+ cells. Data came from immunoSEQ multiplex PCR; TCRdb stores just in-frame clones and leaves some out. The sample includes about 2 million clones, about 95% of them seen just once. The specimen sequenced was naive CD8+ T cells sorted from blood. Receptor source: a man aged 18 to 29 in good health.

This clone was observed a handful of times. Additional DNA sequences in this sample encode the identical CDR3. The gene calls are TRBV6-5 and TRBJ1-1, with a tentative D call TRBD1 (6 bases). The germline V gene has CDR1 MNHEY and CDR2 SVGAGI. This CDR3 has 13 residues. Trimming stripped 6 bases from V and 0 bases from J, with 8 bases between. The CDR3 DNA is TGTGCCAGCAGCCGGACAGTGAACACTGAAGCTTTCTTT. Encoded protein: CASSRTVNTEAFF.

This clone has just one count. The rearrangement links TRBV11-2 to TRBJ2-1, with 9 bases matching TRBD2. The germline V gene encodes CDR1 SGHAT and CDR2 FQNNGV. The V and J ends lost 1 base and 9 bases, in that order; junction bases with no gene match: 10. The CDR3 loop spans 16 amino acids. The CDR3 sequence is CASSLGLRGGPGEQFF. As DNA, the CDR3 is TGTGCCAGCAGCTTAGGTCTGCGGGGGGGCCCTGGTGAGCAGTTCTTC.

This clone was detected once. The V gene is TRBV4-3, the J gene TRBJ1-5; D possibly corresponds to TRBD1 (5 bases). The ends were cut back, 0 bases at V and 7 bases at J, with 19 bases in the middle. The CDR3 spans 17 residues. Germline CDR1 LGHNA, CDR2 YSLEER. CDR3 region: CASSQDREGPSRQPQHF. The CDR3 DNA follows: TGCGCCAGCAGCCAAGATCGGGAGGGACCTTCGCGGCAGCCCCAGCATTTT.

Notes on this clone: The same CDR3 can be traced to other DNA sequences in this sample. V is TRBV10-3 and J is TRBJ1-2, with 8 nucleotides matching TRBD1. The CDR3 has 14 amino acids. Germline V gene sequence: CDR1 ENHRY, CDR2 SYGVKD. The J segment lost 3 bases and the V segment lost 2 bases, leaving 2 bases of the junction unmatched. CDR3: CAISETGGDYGYTF. The CDR3 DNA reads as TGTGCCATCAGTGAGACAGGGGGGGACTATGGCTACACCTTC.

This clone was detected only a few times. This sequence joins TRBV15 and TRBJ2-3; D possibly uses TRBD1 or TRBD2 (7 bases each). The V end lost 1 base, the J end lost 4 bases, and 12 bases lay between the germline ends. Germline V gene sequence: CDR1 LNHNV, CDR2 YYDKDF (reference sequence). The CDR3 has 15 residues. The CDR3 DNA sequence: TGTGCCACCAGCAGAGTGGCAGGGGGGGCAGATACGCAGTATTTT. It yields the protein CATSRVAGGADTQYF. The full variable domain, with the rest looked up from reference TRBV15 and TRBJ2-3, is DAMVIQNPRYQVTQFGKPVTLSCSQTLNHNVMYWYQQKSSQAPKLLFHYYDKDFNNEADTPDNFQSRRPNTSFCFLDIRSPGLGDTAMYLCATSRVAGGADTQYFGPGTRLTVL.

This rearrangement joins TRBV7-2 to TRBJ2-2; 7 bases match TRBD2. Germline V CDR1 and CDR2: SGHTA, FQGNSA. The V gene end was trimmed by 5 bases and the J gene end by 2 bases; junction bases not matched to a gene: 17. The CDR3 consists of 19 residues. CDR3 sequence: CASSPRSGALKDNTGELFF. DNA for the CDR3: TGTGCCAGCAGCCCAAGAAGCGGGGCTCTAAAAGATAACACCGGGGAGCTGTTTTTT.

This sequence joins TRBV7-9 and TRBJ1-6; D is unclear. V was cut by 1 base and J by 10 bases, with 8 bases left in between. There are 13 residues in the CDR3. Germline CDR1 SEHNR, CDR2 FQNEAQ (reference sequence). Written as DNA, the CDR3 is TGTGCCAGCAGCTTAGAGTACCTCTCACCCCTCCACTTT. As protein: CASSLEYLSPLHF.

The table lists this clone with a few counts. This chain uses TRBV7-2 with TRBJ2-2, with TRBD2 identical over 7 bases. The CDR3 sequence is 17 residues long. In germline, CDR1 is SGHTA, CDR2 FQGNSA. V was pared by 5 bases and J by 7 bases, with 16 bases of the junction left unmatched. This CDR3 is CASSSPTGTKRLGELFF. The CDR3 coding sequence is TGTGCCAGCAGCAGCCCAACCGGGACTAAAAGGCTCGGGGAGCTGTTTTTT.

The V and J genes are TRBV29-1 and TRBJ2-7; possibly TRBD1 for D (6 bases). The CDR3 contains 12 residues. Looked up from germline, CDR1 is SQVTM and CDR2 is ANQGSEA. V dropped 7 bases and J dropped 2 bases, with 12 bases sitting between them. CDR3 sequence reads: CSGPTGPYEQYF. CDR3 DNA sequence: TGCAGCGGCCCTACAGGGCCCTACGAGCAGTACTTC.

This clone has only one observation. The chain combines TRBV30 with TRBJ2-3; 13 bases agree with TRBD2. Germline CDR1 reads GTSNPN; CDR2 reads SVGIG (reference sequence). This CDR3 has 16 residues. The V segment lost 1 base and the J segment 5 bases; nucleotides outside the gene matches: 6. DNA for the CDR3: TGTGCCTGGAGTGGGACTAGCGGGAGTCGAGGAGATACGCAGTATTTT. Translation gives CAWSGTSGSRGDTQYF.

The V and J genes are TRBV5-1 and TRBJ2-1, with unresolved D. Deletions cut 0 bases from V and 5 bases from J, with 18 bases between. The CDR3 contains 17 residues. Germline-derived CDR1 and CDR2 are SGHRS and YFSETQ. CDR3 amino acids: CASSLAGSLEPNNEQFF. The CDR3 DNA is TGCGCCAGCAGCTTGGCCGGGTCCTTGGAACCCAACAATGAGCAGTTCTTC.

The chain uses TRBV4-1 and TRBJ2-3; maybe TRBD1 (5 bases). Germline V gene lookup returns CDR1 MGHRA and CDR2 YSYEKL. The V end lost 4 bases, the J end lost 4 bases, and 12 bases lay between the germline ends. The CDR3 covers 14 residues. The CDR3 sequence: CASSPAGAPDTQYF. For the CDR3, the DNA is TGCGCCAGCAGCCCGGCTGGGGCCCCAGATACGCAGTATTTT.

This sequence joins TRBV7-9 and TRBJ2-7, with 9 bases aligning to TRBD1. From germline, CDR1 is SEHNR and CDR2 FQNEAQ (reference sequence). The CDR3 length is 13 residues. V lost 6 bases to trimming and J lost 3 bases; unmatched junction nucleotides: 3. CDR3 DNA sequence: TGTGCCAGCAGGCAGACAGGGGGCTACGAGCAGTACTTC. The encoded protein is CASRQTGGYEQYF.

The CDR3 here is CASSQDRTDTQYF. CDR3 sequence (DNA): TGCGCCAGCAGCCAAGATCGGACAGATACGCAGTATTTT. The V gene is TRBV4-3, the J gene TRBJ2-3; D gene uncertain. The CDR3 consists of 13 residues. Deletions cut 0 bases from V and 3 bases from J, with 4 bases between. From germline, CDR1 is LGHNA and CDR2 YSLEER.

CDR3 nucleotides: TGTGCCAGCAGGGAAGGGACCGGGGGAGGCTACACCTTC. Amino acids: CASREGTGGGYTF. The chain combines TRBV6-5 with TRBJ1-2; D possibly corresponds to TRBD1 (5 bases). CDR3 size: 13 residues. Germline V gene data show CDR1 as MNHEY and CDR2 as SVGAGI. Trimming removed 6 bases at V and 8 bases at J, with 16 bases between.

The chain employs TRBV5-1 and TRBJ2-7, with 7 nucleotides matching TRBD1. Trimming cost V 3 bases and J 4 bases; bases outside gene matches: 13. CDR1 is SGHRS and CDR2 is YFSETQ in the germline V gene. The CDR3 has 16 amino acids. The CDR3 nucleotides read TGCGCCAGCAGCTCCTCCTTGACAGGGCCCCTGTACGAGCAGTACTTC. Residues: CASSSSLTGPLYEQYF.

The rearrangement uses TRBV6-5 and TRBJ2-1, with TRBD2 identical over 7 bases. The CDR3 length is 15 residues. Germline V lookup: CDR1 MNHEY, CDR2 SVGAGI. Losses at the gene ends were 1 base for V and 6 bases for J; bases not matched to a gene: 6. The DNA for the CDR3 is TGTGCCAGCAGTTACTTGGGGGAGGGCGGCAATGAGCAGTTCTTC. It specifies CASSYLGEGGNEQFF.

The CDR3 protein is CASRPGTVGPRFYGYTF. The CDR3 DNA is TGTGCCAGCAGACCCGGGACAGTAGGGCCGCGCTTTTATGGCTACACCTTC. The chain is built from TRBV5-6 and TRBJ1-2; 7 nucleotides match TRBD1. Germline-derived CDR1 and CDR2 are SGHDT and YYEEEE. This CDR3 has 17 residues. V dropped 5 bases and J dropped 5; count of bases not matched to a gene: 18.

This clone was detected once. The chain recombines TRBV13 with TRBJ2-6, with 7 bases fitting TRBD1. The CDR3 runs 16 residues. Unmatched junction bases numbered 6, after V lost 5 bases and J lost 2 bases. Germline V gene lookup returns CDR1 PRHDT and CDR2 FYEKMQ (reference sequence). CDR3 in amino acids: CASSGRQGPGANVLTF. CDR3 nucleotides: TGTGCCAGCAGCGGGCGACAGGGCCCTGGGGCCAACGTCCTGACTTTC. Full variable domain (remainder filled in from reference TRBV13 and TRBJ2-6): AAGVIQSPRHLIKEKRETATLKCYPIPRHDTVYWYQQGPGQDPQFLISFYEKMQSDKGSIPDRFSAQQFSDYHSELNMSSLELGDSALYFCASSGRQGPGANVLTFGAGSRLTVL.

The J gene is TRBJ2-7, the V gene TRBV18, with TRBD2 as a possible D gene (5 bases). CDR3 length: 13 residues. Deletions cut 8 bases from V and 0 bases from J, with 11 bases between. Germline CDR1 and CDR2: KGHSH and LQKENI. CDR3 nucleotides: TGTGCCAGCAAAATAGGGAGCTCCTACGAGCAGTACTTC. Protein product: CASKIGSSYEQYF. Filled out from reference TRBV18 and TRBJ2-7, the complete variable domain reads NAGVMQNPRHLVRRRGQEARLRCSPMKGHSHVYWYRQLPEEGLKFMVYLQKENIIDESGMPKERFSAEFPKEGPSILRIQQVVRGDSAAYFCASKIGSSYEQYFGPGTRLTVT.

Notes on this clone: Other DNA sequences in the same sample also yield this CDR3. The J gene is TRBJ2-1, the V gene TRBV9, with D uncertain. CDR1 and CDR2 from the germline V gene are SGDLS and YYNGEE. Trimming took 0 bases from V and 10 from J, leaving 8 bases between them. There are 12 residues in the CDR3. CDR3 loop: CASSVEDSEQFF. The DNA for the CDR3 is TGTGCCAGCAGCGTAGAGGATAGCGAGCAGTTCTTC.

The J gene is TRBJ1-1, the V gene TRBV4-1, with 8 bases identical to TRBD1. This CDR3 region has 16 residues. The germline CDR1 and CDR2 sequences are MGHRA and YSYEKL. Trimming at V came to 1 base and at J to 1 base, leaving 5 bases not matched to a gene. The CDR3, as DNA: TGCGCCAGCAGCCAAGCTTGGACAGGGACGAACACTGAAGCTTTCTTT. Its protein is CASSQAWTGTNTEAFF.

The rearrangement joins TRBV6-1 to TRBJ2-7; perhaps TRBD1 as D (6 bases). This CDR3 is built from 15 residues. Trimming took 3 bases from V and 3 from J, leaving 15 bases between them. Looked up from germline, CDR1 is MNHNS and CDR2 is SASEGT. CDR3 in amino acids: CASSDYAGTNYEQYF. The CDR3 bases are TGTGCCAGCAGTGACTATGCCGGGACAAACTACGAGCAGTACTTC.

The chain has TRBV6-5 and TRBJ2-7, with 12 bases that match TRBD1. This CDR3 has 15 amino acids. The J segment lost 5 bases and the V segment lost 4 bases, leaving 6 bases of the junction unmatched. Looked up from germline, CDR1 is MNHEY and CDR2 is SVGAGI. DNA of the CDR3: TGTGCCAGCAGTTCAGCCGGGACAGGGGGCGACGAGCAGTACTTC. Protein product: CASSSAGTGGDEQYF.

CDR3 sequence reads: CAITGALNEKLFF. The CDR3 bases are TGTGCCATCACAGGGGCTCTTAATGAAAAACTGTTTTTT. The V and J genes are TRBV10-3 and TRBJ1-4; D is perhaps TRBD1 (6 bases). The CDR3 contains 13 residues. From germline, CDR1 is ENHRY and CDR2 SYGVKD. Trimming took off 7 bases at V and 4 bases at J, with 10 bases between the two ends.

This rearrangement joins TRBV4-3 to TRBJ1-6, with 9 bases identical to TRBD1. The V gene's germline CDR1 is LGHNA and CDR2 YSLEER. The CDR3 length is 16 residues. The V and J ends lost 5 bases and 8 bases, in that order; junction bases with no gene match: 10. The CDR3 here is CASSLHRDRVDSPLHF. The CDR3 nucleotides read TGCGCCAGCAGCTTACACCGGGACAGGGTAGATTCACCCCTCCACTTT.

This clone was seen once. V and J are TRBV27 and TRBJ2-5; tentatively, D is TRBD1 (6 bases). Germline CDR1 MNHEY, CDR2 SMNVEV (reference sequence). V was clipped by 5 bases and J by 1 base, with 20 bases between them. CDR3 length: 17 amino acids. The CDR3 coding sequence is TGTGCCAGCAGTCCAATGGAGGTACAGGGAATCCAAGAGACCCAGTACTTC. Translating gives CASSPMEVQGIQETQYF.

The CDR3 spells CASSFTGGIHTDTQYF. In nucleotides, the CDR3 is TGCGCCAGCAGCTTCACGGGGGGCATTCACACAGATACGCAGTATTTT. V gene TRBV5-1 combines with J gene TRBJ2-3, with a weak D call TRBD2 (7 bases). There are 16 residues in the CDR3. The ends were cut back, 2 bases at V and 2 bases at J, with 15 bases in the middle. Germline V CDR1 and CDR2: SGHRS, YFSETQ.